Following are 10 T cell receptor beta chains from one sample sequenced in a study of blood T cell repertoires in COVID-19. Profiled with immunoSEQ multiplex PCR; TCRdb holds only in-frame clones, not every one. The table shows approximately 100,000 clones, with 84% occurring only once. The sample consisted of peripheral blood. Receptors originate from a woman in her forties or fifties with acute or convalescent COVID-19.

The chain uses TRBV6-1 and TRBJ1-5; D call uncertain. Trimming pared 0 bases from V and 7 bases from J, leaving 13 bases between. Looked up from germline, CDR1 is MNHNS and CDR2 is SASEGT. The CDR3 has 15 amino acids. The CDR3 bases are TGTGCCAGCAGTGAAGCCCCTCGGCCGGGGCAGCCCCAGCATTTT. Translated, it gives CASSEAPRPGQPQHF.

The chain uses TRBV19 and TRBJ2-3, with 12 bases identical to TRBD2. The V gene's germline CDR1 is LNHDA and CDR2 SQIVND (reference sequence). Unmatched junction bases numbered 8, after V lost 4 bases and J lost 0 bases. This CDR3 spans 18 amino acids. CDR3 region: CASSRTSGGIVSTDTQYF. CDR3 nucleotides: TGTGCCAGTAGTAGAACTAGCGGGGGGATTGTTAGCACAGATACGCAGTATTTT.

V is TRBV5-1 and J is TRBJ1-1; 7 bases are a match to TRBD1. This CDR3 comprises 15 residues. Germline lookup yields CDR1 SGHRS and CDR2 YFSETQ. J was trimmed by 4 bases and V by 6 bases; bases with no gene match: 12. This chain's CDR3 is CASILGAPGGTEAFF. CDR3 DNA: TGCGCCAGCATTCTTGGGGCCCCAGGGGGCACTGAAGCTTTCTTT. The full variable domain, completed using reference TRBV5-1 and TRBJ1-1, is KAGVTQTPRYLIKTRGQQVTLSCSPISGHRSVSWYQQTPGQGLQFLFEYFSETQRNKGNFPGRFSGRQFSNSRSEMNVSTLELGDSALYLCASILGAPGGTEAFFGQGTRLTVV.

V gene TRBV19 combines with J gene TRBJ1-6; D unresolved. V dropped 4 bases and J dropped 9 bases, with 13 bases sitting between them. The CDR3 extends over 14 amino acids. Germline assignment: CDR1 LNHDA and CDR2 SQIVND (reference sequence). The CDR3 coding sequence is TGTGCCAGTAGTACCCCGGAGTCAAGTTCACCCCTCCACTTT. It encodes CASSTPESSSPLHF.

V is TRBV5-1 and J is TRBJ1-2; 10 nucleotides align to TRBD1. This CDR3 has 16 amino acids. Trimming removed 4 bases from V and 0 bases from J; junction bases left unmatched: 6. Germline values: CDR1 SGHRS, CDR2 YFSETQ. The CDR3 region is CASSRDRGVANYGYTF. In nucleotides, the CDR3 is TGCGCCAGCAGCCGGGACAGGGGTGTAGCTAACTATGGCTACACCTTC.

The chain uses TRBV12-5 and TRBJ2-3; the match to TRBD2 covers 7 bases. V lost 2 bases to trimming and J lost 1 base; unmatched junction nucleotides: 21. Germline assignment: CDR1 LGHNT and CDR2 FRNRAP. The CDR3 consists of 21 residues. CDR3 bases: TGTGCTAGTGGTTTGCCTCCCCAGGAAATTGGGGGGGGGACGGGCACAGATACGCAGTATTTT. Its translation is CASGLPPQEIGGGTGTDTQYF.

The chain recombines TRBV4-2 with TRBJ1-2; D uncertain. Germline CDR1 is LGHNA and CDR2 is YNFKEQ. CDR3 length: 14 amino acids. Between the trimmed V and J ends, which lost 1 base and 6 bases, there was a span of 12 bases. CDR3 in DNA: TGTGCCAGCAGCCAAGCCGGCAGAGCGGATGGCTACACCTTC. Encoded protein: CASSQAGRADGYTF.

The CDR3 here is CASSFGEDQPQHF. The CDR3 DNA follows: TGTGCCAGCAGTTTTGGGGAGGATCAGCCCCAGCATTTT. The V gene is TRBV12-3 or TRBV12-4, the J gene TRBJ1-5; D gene uncertain. V was clipped by 3 bases and J by 5 bases, with 8 bases between them. The CDR3 has 13 residues.

This clone has more than one count but fewer than ten. The V and J genes are TRBV10-3 and TRBJ2-1; a weak D match, TRBD1 (6 bases). V dropped 8 bases and J dropped 3 bases, with 20 bases sitting between them. Germline CDR1 and CDR2: ENHRY and SYGVKD. CDR3 size: 16 residues. In DNA form, the CDR3 reads TGTGCCATCGGACAAGGGGGACGGGGAGACTACAATGAGCAGTTCTTC. This sequence encodes CAIGQGGRGDYNEQFF.

The rearrangement links TRBV18 to TRBJ1-2; possibly TRBD1 for D (5 bases). CDR3 length equals 14 residues. Germline V gene sequence: CDR1 KGHSH, CDR2 LQKENI. The V end lost 6 bases, the J end lost 2 bases, and 13 bases lay between the germline ends. This CDR3 reads CASSRSGGNYGYTF. Here the CDR3 DNA reads TGTGCCAGCTCCCGGTCTGGGGGGAACTATGGCTACACCTTC.